This TCR beta chain was identified in a study of T cells in Graves' hyperthyroidism and ophthalmopathy. Study observations and caveats: From stable hyperthyroidism, ophthalmopathy was separated by a 13 V-J model. Within blood appeared most thyroid clonotypes that had expanded above 0.001.

With a duration under 2 months, the hyperthyroidism was newly diagnosed in patients aged 18 to 65. This clonotype came up many times. What it recognizes is unknown. Amplified TCR beta CDR3 regions derived from RNA transcripts. The study used the HTBI primer set for a first-round RT-PCR of the TCR CDR3. One entry per CDR3 protein, called by TCRdb with MiXCR from the multiplex PCR reads. Of 700,000 to 850,000 distinct CDR3 sequences in the sample, under 45% were seen once. The CDR3 contains 13 residues. Germline CDR1 is DFQATT and CDR2 is SNEGSKA (reference sequence). V lost 1 base to trimming and J lost 8 bases, with 14 bases between them.

V gene TRBV20-1 combines with J gene TRBJ1-2; D might be TRBD1 (6 bases). Material for sequencing was blood. The receptor was isolated from a woman in her thirties or forties with Graves' hyperthyroidism. CDR3 DNA: TGCAGTGCTAGAGTGCCGGGGGCGGGAGGCTACACCTTC. Amino acid sequence: CSARVPGAGGYTF.